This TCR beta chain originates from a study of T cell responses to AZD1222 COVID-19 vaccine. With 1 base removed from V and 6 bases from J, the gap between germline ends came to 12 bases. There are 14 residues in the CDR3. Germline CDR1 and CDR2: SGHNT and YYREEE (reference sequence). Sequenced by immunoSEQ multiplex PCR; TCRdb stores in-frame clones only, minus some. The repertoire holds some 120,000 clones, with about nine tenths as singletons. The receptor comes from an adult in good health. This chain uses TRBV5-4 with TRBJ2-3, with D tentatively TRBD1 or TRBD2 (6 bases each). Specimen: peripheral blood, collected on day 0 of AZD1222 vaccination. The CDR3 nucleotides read TGTGCCAGCAGCTTGAACGGGGGCGGTGATACGCAGTATTTT. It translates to CASSLNGGGDTQYF.